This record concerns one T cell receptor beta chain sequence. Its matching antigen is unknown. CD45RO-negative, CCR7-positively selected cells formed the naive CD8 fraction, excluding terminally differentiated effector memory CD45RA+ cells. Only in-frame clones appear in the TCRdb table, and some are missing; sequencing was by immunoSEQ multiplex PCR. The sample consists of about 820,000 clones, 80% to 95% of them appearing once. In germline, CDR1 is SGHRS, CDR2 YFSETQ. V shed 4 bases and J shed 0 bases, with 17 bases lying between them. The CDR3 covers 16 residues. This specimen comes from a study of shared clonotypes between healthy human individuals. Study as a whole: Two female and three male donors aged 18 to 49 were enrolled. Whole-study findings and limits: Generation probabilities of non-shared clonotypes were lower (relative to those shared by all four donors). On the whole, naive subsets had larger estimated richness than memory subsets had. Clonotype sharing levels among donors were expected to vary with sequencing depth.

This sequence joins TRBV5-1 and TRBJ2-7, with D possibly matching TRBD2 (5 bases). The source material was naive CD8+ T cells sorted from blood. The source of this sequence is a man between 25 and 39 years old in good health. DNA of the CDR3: TGCGCCAGCAGCCCCAACGGAGGAGGAAGCTCCTACGAGCAGTACTTC. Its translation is CASSPNGGGSSYEQYF.